The 28 T cell receptor beta chains below were found in one sample sequenced in a study of identical twins. TCRdb re-analysed the 5' RACE reads in MiXCR, keeping a single row per CDR3 protein. The table shows some 500,000 distinct CDR3 sequences, with less than 25% occurring only once. This sample also belongs to another study, concerning T cells expressing NK-cell markers.

Input material: CD4+ T cells sorted from blood. Receptor source: a woman aged 18-29 years in good health.

This sequence joins TRBV6-4 and TRBJ2-1, with D tentatively TRBD1 (6 bases). V lost 4 bases and J lost 4, with 14 bases in between. This CDR3 is 15 amino acids long. CDR1 MRHNA and CDR2 SNTAGT come from the germline V gene. The CDR3 nucleotides read TGTGCCAGCAGTGGGGGACACCGAGGTTACAATGAGCAGTTCTTC. Amino acid sequence: CASSGGHRGYNEQFF.

To note about this clonotype: The junction does not match germline at one end; this may be a read error. The chain joins TRBV20-1 to TRBJ1-1, with D possibly being TRBD1 (5 bases). The CDR3 has 14 amino acids. Germline lookup yields CDR1 DFQATT and CDR2 SNEGSKA (reference sequence). CDR3 nucleotides: TGCAGTGCCAGAGGTGGGGGAAGTAACACTGAAGCTTTCTTT. Translating gives CSARGGGSNTEAFF.

This chain joins TRBV5-1 and TRBJ2-5, with TRBD2 matching over 13 bases. The CDR3 length is 18 residues. Germline values: CDR1 SGHRS, CDR2 YFSETQ. V was pared by 3 bases and J by 5 bases, with 13 bases of the junction left unmatched. CDR3 in DNA: TGCGCCAGCAGCTCCGGGACTAGCGGGAAATCGGCGGGGGAGACCCAGTACTTC. Its protein is CASSSGTSGKSAGETQYF.

Ten or more counts support this clonotype. The rearrangement uses TRBV4-3 and TRBJ2-7; TRBD2 agrees at 11 bases. V was clipped by 4 bases and J by 2 bases; unmatched bases: 4. Germline loops: CDR1 LGHNA, CDR2 YSLEER. The CDR3 loop spans 15 amino acids. The CDR3: CASSRDSGRAYEQYF. CDR3 nucleotides: TGCGCCAGCAGCCGGGATAGCGGGAGGGCCTACGAGCAGTACTTC.

The J gene is TRBJ1-2, the V gene TRBV29-1; 8 nucleotides agree with TRBD1. This CDR3 contains 12 residues. Looked up from germline, CDR1 is SQVTM and CDR2 is ANQGSEA. With V trimmed by 3 bases and J by 5 bases, 2 bases remained unmatched. The chain's CDR3 is CSVDNRGYGYTF. CDR3 bases: TGCAGCGTTGATAACAGGGGGTATGGCTACACCTTC.

V usage is TRBV4-2 and J usage is TRBJ1-2; D unresolved. V lost 0 bases, J lost 8 bases, and 10 bases lay in between. The CDR3 runs to 13 residues. Germline-derived CDR1 and CDR2 are LGHNA and YNFKEQ. In DNA form, the CDR3 reads TGTGCCAGCAGCCAAGAAGTTAGGGTCGGCTACACCTTC. This sequence encodes CASSQEVRVGYTF.

In its sample, this clonotype was seen a few times. V is TRBV20-1 and J is TRBJ2-2; 8 positions agree with TRBD1. J was trimmed by 8 bases and V by 6 bases; bases with no gene match: 2. Germline CDR1 and CDR2: DFQATT and SNEGSKA (reference sequence). CDR3 length equals 11 residues. Here the CDR3 reads CSATGEGELFF. In DNA, the CDR3 is TGCAGTGCGACAGGGGAGGGGGAGCTGTTTTTT.

V usage is TRBV29-1 and J usage is TRBJ2-5; possible D gene TRBD1, 6 bases. Germline CDR1 SQVTM, CDR2 ANQGSEA. V was trimmed by 8 bases and J by 5 bases, leaving 12 bases between them. The CDR3 covers 11 residues. CDR3 DNA sequence: TGCAGCAACAGGGTGCGGGAGACCCAGTACTTC. This sequence encodes CSNRVRETQYF. The variable domain in full, with the rest retrieved from reference TRBV29-1 and TRBJ2-5, is SAVISQKPSRDICQRGTSLTIQCQVDSQVTMMFWYRQQPGQSLTLIATANQGSEATYESGFVIDKFPISRPNLTFSTLTVSNMSPEDSSIYLCSNRVRETQYFGPGTRLLVL.

This clonotype has a handful of counts. The rearrangement links TRBV20-1 to TRBJ2-3; TRBD1 matches 7 bases. Per the germline V gene, CDR1 is DFQATT and CDR2 is SNEGSKA (reference sequence). The CDR3 contains 14 residues. Trimming removed 0 bases from V and 4 bases from J; junction bases left unmatched: 4. CDR3 nucleotides: TGCAGTGCTAGAGATTGGCAGGGGGCAGATACGCAGTATTTT. As protein: CSARDWQGADTQYF.

There are a few counts of this clonotype. The chain links TRBV27 to TRBJ2-6, with no clear D. Germline CDR1 is MNHEY and CDR2 is SMNVEV (reference sequence). Trimming pared 3 bases from V and 0 bases from J, leaving 12 bases between. There are 17 residues in the CDR3. DNA for the CDR3: TGTGCCAGCAGTTTTTCCCTGTTGGGCTCTGGGGCCAACGTCCTGACTTTC. Encoded protein: CASSFSLLGSGANVLTF.

This clonotype was observed many times. This chain connects TRBV10-2 to TRBJ2-5; TRBD2 agrees at 7 bases. The CDR3 loop spans 14 amino acids. The germline V gene has CDR1 WSHSY and CDR2 SAAADI. With V trimmed by 4 bases and J by 5 bases, 7 bases remained unmatched. In nucleotides, the CDR3 is TGCGCCAGCAGTGTGATAACTAGCGAGGAGACCCAGTACTTC. Encoded protein: CASSVITSEETQYF.

In this sample, this clonotype turned up many times. This sequence joins TRBV20-1 and TRBJ2-5; no firm D call. CDR1 is DFQATT and CDR2 is SNEGSKA in the germline V gene (reference sequence). V dropped 0 bases and J dropped 0 bases, with 11 bases sitting between them. The CDR3 has 15 residues. The CDR3 DNA reads TGCAGTGCTAGAGAGAAACCGATGTACCAAGAGACCCAGTACTTC. Residues: CSAREKPMYQETQYF.

The chain links TRBV6-5 to TRBJ2-2; D uncertain. CDR3 length equals 16 residues. Germline-derived CDR1 and CDR2 are MNHEY and SVGAGI. Trimming shortened V by 0 bases and J by 7 bases, and 15 bases separated the two germline ends. The CDR3 here is CASSYSPVLGSGELFF. In DNA, the CDR3 is TGTGCCAGCAGTTACTCTCCTGTGTTGGGCAGCGGGGAGCTGTTTTTT.

This clonotype was recorded a few times. This chain joins TRBV28 and TRBJ2-3; 7 positions match TRBD2. The trim removed 7 bases at V and 0 bases at J, leaving 4 bases unmatched. CDR3 length: 14 amino acids. Germline values: CDR1 MDHEN, CDR2 SYDVKM. For the CDR3, the DNA is TGTGCCAGCACGGCAGCGGGGAGCACAGATACGCAGTATTTT. This translates into CASTAAGSTDTQYF. The complete variable domain, with remaining parts taken from reference TRBV28 and TRBJ2-3, reads DVKVTQSSRYLVKRTGEKVFLECVQDMDHENMFWYRQDPGLGLRLIYFSYDVKMKEKGDIPEGYSVSREKKERFSLILESASTNQTSMYLCASTAAGSTDTQYFGPGTRLTVL.

The chain has TRBV29-1 and TRBJ2-1; D remains unclear. The germline V gene has CDR1 SQVTM and CDR2 ANQGSEA. Trimming removed 6 bases from V and 10 bases from J, with 16 bases in between. There are 12 residues in the CDR3. The CDR3 is CSVKRASEEQFF. In DNA, the CDR3 is TGCAGCGTGAAAAGGGCATCCGAAGAGCAGTTCTTC.

This clonotype was found a few times. The gene calls are TRBV29-1 and TRBJ1-1; TRBD1 matches at 7 bases. Germline CDR1 reads SQVTM; CDR2 reads ANQGSEA. The CDR3 totals 12 residues. Unmatched junction bases numbered 4, after V lost 6 bases and J lost 3 bases. CDR3 amino acids: CSVTRGHTEAFF. The CDR3 DNA reads as TGCAGCGTGACGAGGGGGCACACTGAAGCTTTCTTT.

The CDR3 sequence is CASSSTGTSGDYF. The DNA for the CDR3 is TGTGCCAGCAGCTCTACAGGGACTAGCGGGGACTACTTC. The rearrangement joins TRBV6-2 or TRBV6-3 to TRBJ2-7; 13 nucleotides match TRBD2. The CDR3 contains 13 residues. V trimming: 6 bases; J trimming: 13 bases; junction bases outside the gene matches: 9. The germline gives CDR1 MNHEY, CDR2 SVGEGT.

This clonotype has a handful of counts. The chain couples TRBV12-3 or TRBV12-4 to TRBJ2-1; D possibly corresponds to TRBD1 (6 bases). V lost 6 bases and J 6 bases, leaving 18 bases between the germline ends. The CDR3 consists of 15 residues. In nucleotides, the CDR3 is TGTGCCAGCAGGACAAACAGGGAAATGAGCAATGAGCAGTTCTTC. The encoded protein is CASRTNREMSNEQFF.

CDR3 amino acids: CASSPGGPIQETQYF. For the CDR3, the DNA is TGTGCCAGCAGTCCCGGCGGACCGATCCAAGAGACCCAGTACTTC. This chain uses TRBV7-2 with TRBJ2-5; D remains ambiguous. The CDR3 contains 15 residues. Germline V gives CDR1 SGHTA, CDR2 FQGNSA. The germline V and J ends were trimmed by 6 bases and 1 base, with 15 bases remaining between them.

This sequence joins TRBV6-5 and TRBJ2-3; the match to TRBD1 covers 7 bases. The ends lost 2 bases at V and 1 base at J; junction bases unmatched: 9. The CDR3 covers 17 residues. Germline CDR1 is MNHEY and CDR2 is SVGAGI. The CDR3 DNA follows: TGTGCCAGCAGTTACCGACCGACAGGGTCGGGCACAGATACGCAGTATTTT. This translates into CASSYRPTGSGTDTQYF.

V and J are TRBV15 and TRBJ1-5; perhaps TRBD1 as D (5 bases). Germline assignment: CDR1 LNHNV and CDR2 YYDKDF (reference sequence). This CDR3 spans 15 amino acids. V lost 1 base and J 1 base, leaving 8 bases between the germline ends. CDR3 sequence: CATSRGRASNQPQHF. Here the CDR3 DNA reads TGTGCCACCAGCAGAGGCAGGGCGAGCAATCAGCCCCAGCATTTT.

The V call is TRBV7-2, the J call TRBJ2-1, with D unclear. The CDR3 runs to 15 residues. V was clipped by 3 bases and J by 8 bases, with 17 bases between them. Germline V CDR1 and CDR2: SGHTA, FQGNSA. Here the CDR3 reads CASSFIGDGNYEQFF. CDR3 sequence (DNA): TGTGCCAGCAGCTTCATAGGTGACGGAAATTATGAGCAGTTCTTC.

This clonotype was seen a handful of times. The gene calls are TRBV5-1 and TRBJ1-1, with no clear D. Trimming took 1 base from V and 1 from J, leaving 8 bases between them. Germline CDR1 reads SGHRS; CDR2 reads YFSETQ. This CDR3 comprises 14 residues. CDR3 residues: CASSLLPGNTEAFF. Here the CDR3 DNA reads TGCGCCAGCAGCTTGTTGCCGGGGAACACTGAAGCTTTCTTT.

The rearrangement links TRBV6-1 to TRBJ2-3; the match to TRBD2 covers 9 bases. Germline lookup yields CDR1 MNHNS and CDR2 SASEGT. The CDR3 is 17 residues long. With V trimmed by 7 bases and J by 0 bases, 11 bases remained unmatched. CDR3 in amino acids: CASKDFPSGVSTDTQYF. The CDR3 region has the DNA TGTGCCAGCAAGGATTTTCCTAGCGGGGTTAGCACAGATACGCAGTATTTT.

The chain carries TRBV29-1 and TRBJ2-3, with no clear D. The CDR3 consists of 11 residues. Germline loops: CDR1 SQVTM, CDR2 ANQGSEA. The V end lost 1 base, the J end lost 4 bases, and 3 bases lay between the germline ends. CDR3 sequence (DNA): TGCAGCGTTGAAGCTGCAGATACGCAGTATTTT. Translation: CSVEAADTQYF.

The V gene is TRBV10-3, the J gene TRBJ2-2, with TRBD2 identical over 13 bases. This CDR3 is 15 amino acids long. V lost 10 bases and J lost 3; bases outside the gene matches: 5. Germline-derived CDR1 and CDR2 are ENHRY and SYGVKD. The CDR3 nucleotides read TGTGCCACCAGCGGACTAGCGGGGGACACCGGGGAGCTGTTTTTT. Translation gives CATSGLAGDTGELFF.

V usage is TRBV11-2 and J usage is TRBJ2-3; TRBD1 matches 7 bases. Germline values: CDR1 SGHAT, CDR2 FQNNGV. Losses at the gene ends were 5 bases for V and 4 bases for J; bases not matched to a gene: 6. The length of the CDR3 is 14 residues. In DNA form, the CDR3 reads TGTGCCAGCAGCGGGAGACAGGGTTCAGATACGCAGTATTTT. This translates into CASSGRQGSDTQYF. Full variable domain (missing parts from reference TRBV11-2 and TRBJ2-3): EAGVAQSPRYKIIEKRQSVAFWCNPISGHATLYWYQQILGQGPKLLIQFQNNGVVDDSQLPKDRFSAERLKGVDSTLKIQPAKLEDSAVYLCASSGRQGSDTQYFGPGTRLTVL.

The chain employs TRBV6-2 or TRBV6-3 and TRBJ2-1; no clear D gene. This CDR3 has 13 residues. Looked up from germline, CDR1 is MNHEY and CDR2 is SVGEGT. Trimming removed 0 bases at V and 8 bases at J, with 8 bases between. The chain's CDR3 is CASSYSATYEQFF. DNA of the CDR3: TGTGCCAGCAGTTACTCTGCCACCTATGAGCAGTTCTTC.